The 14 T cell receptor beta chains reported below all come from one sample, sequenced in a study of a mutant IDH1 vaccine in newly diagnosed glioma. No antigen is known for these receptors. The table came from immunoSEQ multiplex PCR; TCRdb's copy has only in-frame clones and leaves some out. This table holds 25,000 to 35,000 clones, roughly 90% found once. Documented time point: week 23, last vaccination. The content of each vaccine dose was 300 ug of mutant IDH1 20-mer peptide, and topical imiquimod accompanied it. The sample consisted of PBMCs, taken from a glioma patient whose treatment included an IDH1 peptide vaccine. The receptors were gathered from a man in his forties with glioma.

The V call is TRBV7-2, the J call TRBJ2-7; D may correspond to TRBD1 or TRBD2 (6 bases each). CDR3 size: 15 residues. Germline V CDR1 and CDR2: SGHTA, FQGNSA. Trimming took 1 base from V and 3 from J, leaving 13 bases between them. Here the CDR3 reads CASSLGRRGLYEQYF. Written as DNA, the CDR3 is TGTGCCAGCAGCTTAGGCCGCAGGGGACTCTACGAGCAGTACTTC. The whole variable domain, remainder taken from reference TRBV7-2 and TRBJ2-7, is GAGVSQSPSNKVTEKGKDVELRCDPISGHTALYWYRQSLGQGLEFLIYFQGNSAPDKSGLPSDRFSAERTGGSVSTLTIQRTQQEDSAVYLCASSLGRRGLYEQYFGPGTRLTVT.

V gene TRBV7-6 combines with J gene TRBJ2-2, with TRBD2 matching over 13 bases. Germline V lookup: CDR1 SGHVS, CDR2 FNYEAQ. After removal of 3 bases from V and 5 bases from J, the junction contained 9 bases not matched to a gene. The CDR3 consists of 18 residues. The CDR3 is CASSFPGTSGMQTGELFF. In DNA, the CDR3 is TGTGCCAGCAGCTTCCCCGGGACTAGCGGGATGCAAACCGGGGAGCTGTTTTTT.

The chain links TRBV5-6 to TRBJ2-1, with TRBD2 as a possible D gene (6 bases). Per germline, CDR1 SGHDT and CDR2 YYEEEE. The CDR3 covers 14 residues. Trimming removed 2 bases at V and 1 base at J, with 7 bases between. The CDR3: CASSLLASYNEQFF. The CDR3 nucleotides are TGTGCCAGCAGCTTACTAGCTTCCTACAATGAGCAGTTCTTC.

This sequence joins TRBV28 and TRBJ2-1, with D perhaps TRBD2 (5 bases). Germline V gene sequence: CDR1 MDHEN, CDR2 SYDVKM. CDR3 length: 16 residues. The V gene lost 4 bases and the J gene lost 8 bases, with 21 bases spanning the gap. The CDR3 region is CASSYGGFLGGYEQFF. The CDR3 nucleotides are TGTGCCAGCAGTTATGGAGGTTTTCTCGGCGGCTATGAGCAGTTCTTC.

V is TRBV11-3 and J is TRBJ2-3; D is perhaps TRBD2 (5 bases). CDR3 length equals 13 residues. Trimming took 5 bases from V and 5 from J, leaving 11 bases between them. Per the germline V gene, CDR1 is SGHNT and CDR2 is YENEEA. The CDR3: CASSARGRDTQYF. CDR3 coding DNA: TGTGCCAGCAGCGCCCGGGGAAGAGATACGCAGTATTTT.

The CDR3 region has the DNA TGTGCCACCAGCAGAGATTCTCGGGTTACTCAGCCCCAGCATTTT. Translating gives CATSRDSRVTQPQHF. The chain employs TRBV15 and TRBJ1-5; no definite D call. The germline CDR1 and CDR2 sequences are LNHNV and YYDKDF (reference sequence). V was shortened by 0 bases and J by 6 bases, with 12 bases between the two germline ends. The CDR3 totals 15 residues. Full variable domain (missing parts from reference TRBV15 and TRBJ1-5): DAMVIQNPRYQVTQFGKPVTLSCSQTLNHNVMYWYQQKSSQAPKLLFHYYDKDFNNEADTPDNFQSRRPNTSFCFLDIRSPGLGDTAMYLCATSRDSRVTQPQHFGDGTRLSIL.

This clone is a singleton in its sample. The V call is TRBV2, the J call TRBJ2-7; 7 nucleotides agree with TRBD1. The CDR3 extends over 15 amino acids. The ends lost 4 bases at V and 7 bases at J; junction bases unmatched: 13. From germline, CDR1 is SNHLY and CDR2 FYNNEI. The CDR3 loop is CASSGSNRGIDEQYV. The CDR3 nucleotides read TGTGCCAGCAGTGGGTCGAACAGGGGTATAGATGAGCAGTACGTC.

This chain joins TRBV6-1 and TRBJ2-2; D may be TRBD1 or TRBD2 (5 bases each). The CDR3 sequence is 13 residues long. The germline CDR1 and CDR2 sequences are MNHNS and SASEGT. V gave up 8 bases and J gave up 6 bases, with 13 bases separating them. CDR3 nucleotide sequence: TGTGCCAGCGAGGGGCTTGGATCCGGGGAGCTGTTTTTT. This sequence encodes CASEGLGSGELFF.

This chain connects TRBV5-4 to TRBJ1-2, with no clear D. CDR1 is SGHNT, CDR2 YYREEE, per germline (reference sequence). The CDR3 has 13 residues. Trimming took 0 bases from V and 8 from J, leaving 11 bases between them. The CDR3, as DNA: TGTGCCAGCAGCTTGGCCGGGGTTCGGGGCTACACCTTC. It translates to CASSLAGVRGYTF.

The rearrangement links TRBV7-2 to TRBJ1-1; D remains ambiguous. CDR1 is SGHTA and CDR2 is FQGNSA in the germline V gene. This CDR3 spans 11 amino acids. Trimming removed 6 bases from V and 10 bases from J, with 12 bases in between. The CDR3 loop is CASSSGLRAFF. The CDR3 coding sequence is TGTGCCAGCAGTTCTGGACTAAGAGCTTTCTTT.

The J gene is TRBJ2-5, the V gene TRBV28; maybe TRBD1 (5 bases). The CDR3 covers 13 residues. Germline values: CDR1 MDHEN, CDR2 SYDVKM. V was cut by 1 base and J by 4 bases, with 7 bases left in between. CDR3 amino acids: CASSLSGLETQYF. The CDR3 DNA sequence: TGTGCCAGCAGTTTATCAGGGTTAGAGACCCAGTACTTC.

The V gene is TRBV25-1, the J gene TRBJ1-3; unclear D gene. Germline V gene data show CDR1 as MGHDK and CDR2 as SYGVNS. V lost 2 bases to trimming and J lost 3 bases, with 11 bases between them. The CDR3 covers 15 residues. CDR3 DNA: TGTGCCAGCAGTGAACCGGGTGGACGTGGAAACACCATATATTTT. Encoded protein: CASSEPGGRGNTIYF.

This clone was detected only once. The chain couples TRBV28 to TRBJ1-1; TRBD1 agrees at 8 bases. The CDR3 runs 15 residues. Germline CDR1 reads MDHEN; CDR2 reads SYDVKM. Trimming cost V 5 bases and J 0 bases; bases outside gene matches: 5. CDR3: CASSTGQALNTEAFF. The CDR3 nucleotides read TGTGCCAGCAGTACGGGACAGGCACTGAACACTGAAGCTTTCTTT.

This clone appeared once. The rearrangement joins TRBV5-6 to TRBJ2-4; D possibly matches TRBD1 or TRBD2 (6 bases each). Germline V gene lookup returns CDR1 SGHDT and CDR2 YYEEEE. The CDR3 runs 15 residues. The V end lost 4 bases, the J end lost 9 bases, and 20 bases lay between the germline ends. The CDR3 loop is CASSPTPGGSGIQYF. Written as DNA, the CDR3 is TGTGCCAGCAGCCCCACCCCCGGGGGCAGTGGCATTCAGTACTTC.